These T cell receptor beta chains were read from a single sample in a study of regulatory T cells in long-lasting Graves disease. In TCRdb, the multiplex PCR reads were re-called with MiXCR into one record per CDR3 protein. The repertoire holds a few hundred thousand distinct CDR3 sequences, with under 25% as singletons. The sample was peripheral blood mononuclear cells (PBMCs), taken when the disease was refractory, from a patient treated with antithyroid drugs. The receptor source for this set is a female donor with Graves disease. Both conserved end residues are part of each CDR3. Fields, in order: clone size, V gene, J gene, D gene, CDR3 protein, CDR3 DNA. A D gene is named only where the DNA matches it firmly. Clone size is shown for a subset of rows, as once, few, many or a class of expanded clone.

.	TRBV5-4	TRBJ2-7	TRBD1	CASSLSLQGAFEQYF	TGTGCCAGCAGCTTGTCACTACAGGGGGCCTTTGAGCAGTACTTC
many	TRBV6-5	TRBJ2-5	.	CASSYSAGRSETQYF	TGTGCCAGCAGTTACTCGGCAGGGAGAAGTGAGACCCAGTACTTC
.	TRBV7-2	TRBJ1-1	.	CASSLYRSSNTEAFF	TGTGCCAGCAGCTTGTATAGGTCATCGAACACTGAAGCTTTCTTT
many	TRBV28	TRBJ2-7	.	CASSLGREGREDF	TGTGCCAGCAGTTTAGGGCGAGAAGGGCGTGAAGACTTC
.	TRBV4-1	TRBJ2-5	.	CASGARERGGGETQYF	TGCGCCAGCGGAGCAAGGGAAAGGGGGGGCGGAGAGACCCAGTACTTC
many	TRBV28	TRBJ1-2	TRBD1	CASSPLDRGRGYTF	TGTGCCAGCAGTCCCCTGGACAGGGGTCGAGGCTACACCTTC
few	TRBV20-1	TRBJ2-2	.	CSVRENTGELFF	TGCAGTGTACGGGAGAACACCGGGGAGCTGTTTTTT
.	TRBV29-1	TRBJ1-2	TRBD1	CSVEVSGQGYGYTF	TGCAGCGTTGAAGTTTCGGGACAGGGTTATGGCTACACCTTC
many	TRBV27	TRBJ2-7	.	CASSRSGSYEQYF	TGTGCCAGCAGCCGGAGTGGGTCCTACGAGCAGTACTTC
few	TRBV7-2	TRBJ2-7	.	CASSLGVSGGGYEQYF	TGTGCCAGCAGCTTAGGGGTTAGCGGAGGAGGCTACGAGCAGTACTTC
.	TRBV3-1	TRBJ2-3	.	CASSQVADTQYF	TGTGCCAGCAGCCAAGTGGCCGATACGCAGTATTTT
.	TRBV28	TRBJ2-2	.	CASSGDTANTGELFF	TGTGCCAGCAGTGGGGACACCGCGAACACCGGGGAGCTGTTTTTT
.	TRBV9	TRBJ2-2	.	CASSVSHTGELFF	TGTGCCAGCAGCGTTAGCCACACCGGGGAGCTGTTTTTT
many	TRBV20-1	TRBJ2-5	.	CSAGTGVKETQYF	TGCAGTGCGGGGACCGGCGTCAAAGAGACCCAGTACTTC
.	TRBV4-1	TRBJ2-3	.	CASSQGFTDTQYF	TGCGCCAGCAGCCAAGGATTCACAGATACGCAGTATTTT
many	TRBV29-1	TRBJ1-1	.	CSVGKTVMNTEAFF	TGCAGCGTTGGAAAGACAGTTATGAACACTGAAGCTTTCTTT
many	TRBV7-2	TRBJ1-5	TRBD1	CASSLGTVQPQHF	TGTGCCAGCAGCTTGGGGACAGTACAGCCCCAGCATTTT
many	TRBV11-2	TRBJ1-1	TRBD1	CASSLDSGTAEAFF	TGTGCCAGCAGCTTAGATTCCGGGACAGCTGAAGCTTTCTTT
.	TRBV12-3/TRBV12-4	TRBJ2-3	.	CASSLMTWTDTQYF	TGTGCCAGCAGTTTGATGACGTGGACAGATACGCAGTATTTT
.	TRBV7-3	TRBJ1-1	.	CASSLKGTPSEAFF	TGTGCCAGCAGCTTGAAGGGAACCCCCTCTGAAGCTTTCTTT
many	TRBV6-5	TRBJ1-6	.	CASSYSTGGNSPLHF	TGTGCCAGCAGTTACTCGACAGGTGGCAATTCACCCCTCCACTTT
.	TRBV4-3	TRBJ2-1	TRBD2	CASSQDGGLAGPIFF	TGCGCCAGCAGCCAAGATGGGGGACTAGCGGGACCAATCTTCTTC
many	TRBV20-1	TRBJ2-7	.	CSARDGGRDVGEQYF	TGCAGTGCTAGAGATGGGGGCAGGGACGTAGGTGAGCAGTACTTC
.	TRBV3-1	TRBJ2-7	TRBD2	CASSQVRLAGGDEQYF	TGTGCCAGCAGCCAGGTCCGACTAGCGGGAGGTGACGAGCAGTACTTC
.	TRBV20-1	TRBJ1-1	TRBD1	CSANLPRGVSEAFF	TGCAGTGCCAACCTCCCCAGGGGGGTTAGTGAAGCTTTCTTT
many	TRBV28	TRBJ2-2	.	CASSPGTTGELFF	TGTGCCAGCAGTCCCGGGACCACCGGGGAGCTGTTTTTT
few	TRBV3-1	TRBJ2-7	TRBD1	CASRDRIYEQYF	TGTGCCAGCAGGGACAGGATCTACGAGCAGTACTTC
.	TRBV20-1	TRBJ2-2	.	CSASDRDIGPGELFF	TGCAGTGCTAGCGACCGGGACATAGGCCCCGGGGAGCTGTTTTTT
many	TRBV7-6	TRBJ2-7	.	CASSLSGTNYEQYF	TGTGCCAGCAGCTTATCGGGTACCAACTACGAGCAGTACTTC
once	TRBV7-9	TRBJ2-1	.	CASSFSRGNEQFF	TGTGCCAGCAGCTTTAGCCGGGGTAATGAGCAGTTCTTC
.	TRBV5-4	TRBJ2-5	TRBD2	CASSRSGGATQYF	TGTGCCAGCAGCCGTAGCGGGGGGGCGACCCAGTACTTC
many	TRBV7-8	TRBJ1-5	.	CASSLLDSPNQPQHF	TGTGCCAGCAGCTTACTGGACAGCCCGAATCAGCCCCAGCATTTT
.	TRBV11-3	TRBJ2-7	TRBD2	CASSLDGTSGVYEQYF	TGTGCCAGCAGCTTAGACGGGACTAGCGGTGTATACGAGCAGTACTTC
many	TRBV28	TRBJ1-6	.	CASSSRGRNSPLHF	TGTGCCAGCAGTAGCCGGGGAAGGAATTCACCCCTCCACTTT
few	TRBV9	TRBJ2-7	TRBD1	CASSSRDRANEQYF	TGTGCCAGCAGCAGCCGGGACAGGGCAAACGAGCAGTACTTC
.	TRBV28	TRBJ1-5	TRBD1	CASNNRGLGIRRQPQHF	TGTGCCAGCAACAACAGGGGGCTTGGGATTCGTCGTCAGCCCCAGCATTTT
few	TRBV20-1	TRBJ2-1	.	CSAGAWRHYNEQFF	TGCAGTGCGGGGGCATGGCGGCACTACAATGAGCAGTTCTTC
.	TRBV6-2/TRBV6-3	TRBJ1-4	TRBD1	CASSYLDRKNEKLFF	TGTGCCAGCAGTTATTTGGACAGGAAAAATGAAAAACTGTTTTTT
many	TRBV12-5	TRBJ2-7	TRBD1	CASAITTGYTDEQYF	TGTGCTAGTGCCATAACGACAGGGTATACCGACGAGCAGTACTTC
few	TRBV9	TRBJ2-2	.	CASSPRPNSVETGELFF	TGTGCCAGCAGCCCTAGGCCGAATAGCGTAGAGACCGGGGAGCTGTTTTTT
few	TRBV19	TRBJ2-5	TRBD1	CASSITGAGETQYF	TGTGCCAGTAGTATTACAGGGGCGGGAGAGACCCAGTACTTC
many	TRBV28	TRBJ1-5	.	CASSFYGSNQPQHF	TGTGCCAGCAGTTTTTACGGTAGCAATCAGCCCCAGCATTTT
few	TRBV5-5	TRBJ1-2	.	CASRDRANYGYTF	TGTGCCAGCAGGGACAGAGCTAACTATGGCTACACCTTC
few	TRBV4-1	TRBJ1-2	.	CASSQDFLGRDYGYTF	TGCGCCAGCAGCCAAGATTTTCTCGGCAGGGACTATGGCTACACCTTC
once	TRBV4-2	TRBJ1-2	.	CASSQEAWGRDYGYTF	TGTGCCAGCAGCCAAGAAGCTTGGGGCAGAGACTATGGCTACACCTTC